These T cell receptor beta chains were read from a single sample in a study of T cells after yellow fever vaccination. In TCRdb, the 5' RACE reads were re-called with MiXCR into one record per CDR3 protein. In the table there are a few hundred thousand distinct CDR3 sequences, 19% of which are singletons. Sequences were derived from PBMCs, sampled 15 days after the yellow fever booster vaccination. These receptors came from a young man who received the YFV17D yellow fever vaccine. The CDR3 runs from the conserved cysteine through the conserved F or W. Clone size, where shown, is once, few, many, or a class for clones that have expanded.

size	V	CDR3
-	TRBV29-1	CSVDIRDRPTYEQYF
-	TRBV3-1	CASTSTAAYNEQFF
-	TRBV27	CASSLFRTDTQYF
few	TRBV21-1	CASSIFTSKRTQYF
-	TRBV20-1	CSASGRRNEQFF
few	TRBV5-5	CASSLAGQGDSGANVLTF
-	TRBV7-6	CASSLWDSGRNEQFF
-	TRBV7-2	CASSSSIAGVYEQYF
-	TRBV6-2/TRBV6-3	CASSPTGLAGGEQFF
few	TRBV5-4	CASSPTRGGGQFEQYF